This T cell receptor (beta chain) derives from a study of T cell clusters in autoimmune cytopenias. In the study overall: The median distinct TRB clonotype count was around 2,400 per sample, from a median 51,575 reads.

Overall study findings and caveats: No cluster-lack signature appeared between secondary cytopenia and chronic lymphocytic leukemia patients, apparently due to lymphoma masking. Functional roles of the in silico T cell clusters still await experimental validation.

Germline CDR1 and CDR2: SGHNT and YYREEE (reference sequence). The CDR3 is made up of 13 amino acids. Each sample's input was around 270 ng genomic DNA, about 38,000 genome equivalents. With regard to this clonotype: Its antigen is not known.

TRB rearrangements were amplified by touch-down multiplex PCR with mixed TRB-A/B primers. Using the multiplex PCR reads, TCRdb records one entry per CDR3 protein without DNA. Seen in this sample are 530 or so distinct CDR3 sequences; the ten most common clones hold 45% to 60%. The TCR was taken from a human donor with an autoimmune cytopenia or autoimmune hepatitis (not recorded which). The sample comprised peripheral blood. V gene TRBV5-4 combines with J gene TRBJ2-2; TCRdb gives TRBD1 as the D gene, but with no DNA this cannot be confirmed. The CDR3 is CALSPNRAGELFF.